This T cell receptor (beta chain) was profiled in a study of blood T cell repertoires in COVID-19. Study-wide context: Researchers got acute and convalescent COVID-19 samples from the United States, Italy and Spain. PBMCs, B-cell-depleted T cells, or T cells provided the cDNA or gDNA that made up the material.

Germline lookup yields CDR1 LGHNA and CDR2 YSLEER. This CDR3 has 15 amino acids. Germline trimming cut 4 bases from V and 1 base from J; bases unmatched to any gene: 4. Study processing details: Reference gene primer amplification gave estimated nucleated cell counts. Profiled with immunoSEQ multiplex PCR; TCRdb holds only in-frame clones, not every one. Clonal size and the V and J genes are those of that table, whereas D and trimming came from the DNA. Of about 150,000 clones detected, roughly 88% appear once; the ten largest clones hold about 8.9%. This clone occurred a few times. The TCR originated in a woman between 50 and 59 years old with acute or convalescent COVID-19. The chain recombines TRBV4-3 with TRBJ1-3; 7 bases map to TRBD1. Sequenced material: peripheral blood. For the CDR3, the DNA is TGCGCCAGCAGCCTCAGGGGGGTATCTGGAAACACCATATATTTT. Translated: CASSLRGVSGNTIYF.